The 31 T cell receptor beta chains below were found in one sample sequenced in a study of blood T cell repertoires in COVID-19. Produced via immunoSEQ multiplex PCR; TCRdb's table is partial and in-frame only. The table records some 37,000 clones, 90% of them present only once. The sequenced material came from peripheral blood. These receptor sequences come from a human donor in a cohort sampled during active COVID-19.

The gene calls are TRBV5-4 and TRBJ2-2; no clear D. The CDR3 spans 16 residues. Germline CDR1 reads SGHNT; CDR2 reads YYREEE (reference sequence). The ends were cut back, 0 bases at V and 4 bases at J, with 13 bases in the middle. CDR3 sequence: CASSLDRLRSTGELFF. The CDR3 coding sequence is TGTGCCAGCAGCTTGGACCGACTTAGGTCCACCGGGGAGCTGTTTTTT.

The rearrangement joins TRBV2 to TRBJ1-3, with D unclear. Trimming pared 6 bases from V and 2 bases from J, leaving 5 bases between. Germline V gene data show CDR1 as SNHLY and CDR2 as FYNNEI. The CDR3 sequence is 12 residues long. This chain's CDR3 is CASRQTGNTIYF. The CDR3 DNA follows: TGTGCCAGCAGACAAACTGGAAACACCATATATTTT.

The V and J genes are TRBV18 and TRBJ2-7; TRBD1 aligns across 11 bases. Germline V gives CDR1 KGHSH, CDR2 LQKENI. The CDR3 runs to 14 residues. With V trimmed by 4 bases and J by 3 bases, 2 bases remained unmatched. Here the CDR3 reads CASSRGTGGYEQYF. CDR3 nucleotide sequence: TGTGCCAGCTCACGGGGGACAGGGGGCTACGAGCAGTACTTC.

The V gene is TRBV7-2, the J gene TRBJ2-3; 7 bases line up with TRBD1. The junction had 11 bases not matched to a gene; V was cut back by 5 bases and J by 0 bases. Looked up from germline, CDR1 is SGHTA and CDR2 is FQGNSA. The CDR3 sequence is 17 residues long. The CDR3 nucleotides read TGTGCCAGCAGCCCCTACCTTCCGACAGGGAGCACAGATACGCAGTATTTT. Protein product: CASSPYLPTGSTDTQYF.

This clone was seen a single time. The chain couples TRBV24-1 to TRBJ2-1; TRBD2 matches at 10 bases. Unmatched junction bases numbered 9, after V lost 6 bases and J lost 8 bases. The CDR3 length is 15 residues. In germline, CDR1 is KGHDR, CDR2 SFDVKD. CDR3 DNA: TGTGCCACCAGTTCGCCTAGCGGGAGTTGGGATGAGCAGTTCTTC. Its translation is CATSSPSGSWDEQFF.

The genes are TRBV11-3 and TRBJ2-1; perhaps TRBD2 as D (6 bases). The CDR3 is made up of 15 amino acids. Trimming left V 0 bases short and J 7 bases short, with 13 bases between. CDR1 and CDR2 (germline): SGHNT, YENEEA. The CDR3 DNA is TGTGCCAGCAGCTTAGACGGGAGCAAGGGAAATGAGCAGTTCTTC. Translated: CASSLDGSKGNEQFF. The whole variable domain, remainder taken from reference TRBV11-3 and TRBJ2-1, is EAGVVQSPRYKIIEKKQPVAFWCNPISGHNTLYWYLQNLGQGPELLIRYENEEAVDDSQLPKDRFSAERLKGVDSTLKIQPAELGDSAVYLCASSLDGSKGNEQFFGPGTRLTVL.

The V and J genes are TRBV4-1 and TRBJ2-7; D unclear. The CDR3 is 13 residues long. The V end was cut by 0 bases, the J end by 4 bases, with 7 bases between. The germline CDR1 and CDR2 sequences are MGHRA and YSYEKL. DNA for the CDR3: TGCGCCAGCAGCCAAGAAAGAGGATACGAGCAGTACTTC. Residues: CASSQERGYEQYF.

The CDR3 DNA is TGTGCCAGCAGTGAAGAGACAGGCAATCAGCCCCAGCATTTT. This sequence encodes CASSEETGNQPQHF. The chain is built from TRBV2 and TRBJ1-5, with a tentative D call TRBD1 (5 bases). With 1 base removed from V and 2 bases from J, the gap between germline ends came to 6 bases. The CDR3 is 14 amino acids. Germline CDR1 is SNHLY and CDR2 is FYNNEI.

The V call is TRBV24-1, the J call TRBJ2-5, with 7 bases fitting TRBD1. CDR1 is KGHDR, CDR2 SFDVKD, per germline. Trimming cost V 4 bases and J 9 bases; bases outside gene matches: 4. CDR3 length: 12 residues. The CDR3 DNA reads TGTGCCACCAGTGACTTTCAGGGGGCCCAGTACTTC. Its protein product is CATSDFQGAQYF.

The CDR3 DNA follows: TGCGCCAGCACCGGGCCCAGCGGGGCAGAGCAGTACTTC. As protein: CASTGPSGAEQYF. The V and J genes are TRBV5-1 and TRBJ2-7; 7 nucleotides match TRBD2. V lost 6 bases and J lost 7; bases outside the gene matches: 10. The CDR3 has 13 amino acids. Per germline, CDR1 SGHRS and CDR2 YFSETQ. The entire variable domain, with the rest obtained from reference TRBV5-1 and TRBJ2-7, is as follows: KAGVTQTPRYLIKTRGQQVTLSCSPISGHRSVSWYQQTPGQGLQFLFEYFSETQRNKGNFPGRFSGRQFSNSRSEMNVSTLELGDSALYLCASTGPSGAEQYFGPGTRLTVT.

The chain links TRBV23-1 to TRBJ2-3, with 7 bases matching TRBD2. TRBV23-1 is recorded as an ORF, its role being uncertain. Unmatched junction bases numbered 7, after V lost 0 bases and J lost 4 bases. The length of the CDR3 is 16 residues. CDR3 sequence (DNA): TGCGCCAGCAGTCAATCGCCTAGCGGACCTCCAGATACGCAGTATTTT. This gives the protein CASSQSPSGPPDTQYF.

The chain carries TRBV5-1 and TRBJ2-6; no clear D. Germline V CDR1 and CDR2: SGHRS, YFSETQ. Trimming stripped 7 bases from V and 4 bases from J, with 15 bases between. This CDR3 has 15 amino acids. The DNA for the CDR3 is TGCGCCAGCTCCCCGTGGCAGCGAGGGGCCAACGTCCTGACTTTC. Translated: CASSPWQRGANVLTF.

J is TRBJ2-1 and V is TRBV28; 7 bases line up with TRBD2. Germline V gives CDR1 MDHEN, CDR2 SYDVKM. The CDR3 covers 17 residues. V lost 1 base and J lost 5; bases outside the gene matches: 11. For the CDR3, the DNA is TGTGCCAGCAGTTTATCATTTCCAGCGGGACTCAACAATGAGCAGTTCTTC. This translates into CASSLSFPAGLNNEQFF.

The gene calls are TRBV28 and TRBJ2-3; TRBD1 aligns across 10 bases. The CDR3 loop spans 15 amino acids. Looked up from germline, CDR1 is MDHEN and CDR2 is SYDVKM. V gave up 6 bases and J gave up 1 base; unmatched junction bases: 4. CDR3 in DNA: TGTGCCAGCAGCCCCGGGACAGGGGGCACAGATACGCAGTATTTT. Protein: CASSPGTGGTDTQYF. Based on the CDR3 plus reference TRBV28 and TRBJ2-3, the full variable domain is DVKVTQSSRYLVKRTGEKVFLECVQDMDHENMFWYRQDPGLGLRLIYFSYDVKMKEKGDIPEGYSVSREKKERFSLILESASTNQTSMYLCASSPGTGGTDTQYFGPGTRLTVL.

The V and J genes are TRBV7-3 and TRBJ2-6; D is ambiguous. Germline assignment: CDR1 SGHTA and CDR2 FQGTGA. The CDR3 has 15 amino acids. V was pared by 5 bases and J by 4 bases, with 12 bases between. The CDR3 DNA is TGTGCCAGCAGCGCCCGGTCCGCCGGGGCCAACGTCCTGACTTTC. Translated, it gives CASSARSAGANVLTF. The full variable domain, completed using reference TRBV7-3 and TRBJ2-6, is GAGVSQTPSNKVTEKGKYVELRCDPISGHTALYWYRQSLGQGPEFLIYFQGTGAADDSGLPNDRFFAVRPEGSVSTLKIQRTERGDSAVYLCASSARSAGANVLTFGAGSRLTVL.

The chain employs TRBV28 and TRBJ2-1, with 8 bases matching TRBD2. Germline trimming cut 5 bases from V and 3 bases from J; bases unmatched to any gene: 6. The CDR3 totals 15 residues. The germline gives CDR1 MDHEN, CDR2 SYDVKM. CDR3 bases: TGTGCCAGCAGTCGGTTGAGCGGGAGCTACAATGAGCAGTTCTTC. Translating gives CASSRLSGSYNEQFF.

The CDR3: CASRRDRQSTDTQYF. The CDR3 coding sequence is TGCGCCAGCAGACGAGACAGGCAAAGCACAGATACGCAGTATTTT. The chain combines TRBV5-1 with TRBJ2-3; D might be TRBD1 (6 bases). From germline, CDR1 is SGHRS and CDR2 YFSETQ. The V and J ends lost 5 bases and 0 bases respectively, with 13 bases between them. CDR3 length: 15 residues.

This chain connects TRBV28 to TRBJ2-1; 10 bases fit TRBD2. The trim removed 7 bases at V and 4 bases at J, leaving 7 bases unmatched. The CDR3 spans 15 residues. Per germline, CDR1 MDHEN and CDR2 SYDVKM. The CDR3 is CASTLTSGSYNEQFF. CDR3 bases: TGTGCCAGCACCCTGACTAGCGGGTCTTACAATGAGCAGTTCTTC.

The genes are TRBV6-6 and TRBJ2-3, with 10 positions matching TRBD2. The CDR3 is made up of 17 amino acids. Germline values: CDR1 MNHNY, CDR2 SVGAGI (reference sequence). V gave up 5 bases and J gave up 0 bases; unmatched junction bases: 8. The chain's CDR3 is CASSPALAGVSTDTQYF. CDR3 nucleotide sequence: TGTGCCAGCAGTCCAGCCCTAGCGGGAGTTAGCACAGATACGCAGTATTTT.

This sequence joins TRBV11-2 and TRBJ1-1; 9 nucleotides agree with TRBD1. V was pared by 6 bases and J by 3 bases, with 2 bases of the junction left unmatched. Germline CDR1 reads SGHAT; CDR2 reads FQNNGV. The CDR3 length is 13 residues. CDR3: CASSTGGHTEAFF. The CDR3 nucleotides are TGTGCCAGCAGTACAGGGGGCCACACTGAAGCTTTCTTT.

V gene TRBV6-5 combines with J gene TRBJ1-2; D is unclear. There are 14 residues in the CDR3. V lost 0 bases and J lost 7, with 12 bases in between. Per the germline V gene, CDR1 is MNHEY and CDR2 is SVGAGI. The CDR3 DNA is TGTGCCAGCAGTTACTCGGGAGGCGGTAGTGGCTACACCTTC. Translating gives CASSYSGGGSGYTF.

This clone was counted a single time. The chain has TRBV4-1 and TRBJ2-7, with a possible D match to TRBD2 (5 bases). The CDR3 is made up of 15 amino acids. Germline CDR1 MGHRA, CDR2 YSYEKL. Between the trimmed V and J ends, which lost 0 bases and 4 bases, there was a span of 13 bases. The CDR3 DNA sequence: TGCGCCAGCAGCCAAGAACCGGGGTCGGGTTACGAGCAGTACTTC. This encodes CASSQEPGSGYEQYF.

This clone was detected only a few times. The chain joins TRBV19 to TRBJ2-7; 11 bases are a match to TRBD1. This CDR3 is built from 15 residues. Germline V gene data show CDR1 as LNHDA and CDR2 as SQIVND (reference sequence). The V and J ends lost 3 bases and 2 bases, in that order; junction bases with no gene match: 3. DNA for the CDR3: TGTGCCAGTAGTATCGGGACAGGGGGTACCTACGAGCAGTACTTC. Protein product: CASSIGTGGTYEQYF.

This chain links TRBV11-2 with TRBJ2-1, with D perhaps TRBD2 (5 bases). Deletions cut 3 bases from V and 6 bases from J, with 9 bases between. There are 13 residues in the CDR3. Germline V lookup: CDR1 SGHAT, CDR2 FQNNGV. The CDR3 DNA reads as TGTGCCAGCAGCTTCCCCGGAGGCAATGAGCAGTTCTTC. Its translation: CASSFPGGNEQFF.

This chain connects TRBV28 to TRBJ2-2; 7 nucleotides agree with TRBD1. The germline V gene encodes CDR1 MDHEN and CDR2 SYDVKM. CDR3 length: 15 residues. V trimming: 7 bases; J trimming: 0 bases; junction bases outside the gene matches: 5. The CDR3 nucleotides read TGTGCCAGCACCCTGGGACAGACGAACACCGGGGAGCTGTTTTTT. Translating gives CASTLGQTNTGELFF.

The chain recombines TRBV5-3 with TRBJ1-1; 7 bases map to TRBD1. TRBV5-3 is classed as an ORF, of uncertain function. The V segment lost 4 bases and the J segment 5 bases; nucleotides outside the gene matches: 11. This CDR3 has 15 residues. The CDR3 spells CARSPFDRVRTEAFF. DNA of the CDR3: TGTGCCAGAAGCCCCTTCGACAGGGTTAGGACTGAAGCTTTCTTT.

The chain has TRBV29-1 and TRBJ2-5, with D possibly TRBD2 on 7 matching bases. The CDR3 spans 13 residues. Trimming left V 4 bases short and J 2 bases short, with 11 bases between. Per germline, CDR1 SQVTM and CDR2 ANQGSEA. CDR3 region: CSVGGGAQETQYF. The DNA for the CDR3 is TGCAGCGTTGGTGGGGGGGCTCAAGAGACCCAGTACTTC. Based on the CDR3 plus reference TRBV29-1 and TRBJ2-5, the full variable domain is SAVISQKPSRDICQRGTSLTIQCQVDSQVTMMFWYRQQPGQSLTLIATANQGSEATYESGFVIDKFPISRPNLTFSTLTVSNMSPEDSSIYLCSVGGGAQETQYFGPGTRLLVL.

The rearrangement joins TRBV28 to TRBJ2-2; 14 bases align to TRBD2. The germline gives CDR1 MDHEN, CDR2 SYDVKM. The CDR3 has 20 amino acids. V shed 5 bases, J shed 5 bases, and the junction held 16 bases outside the gene matches. For the CDR3, the DNA is TGTGCCAGCAGTCCCCCTCGACTAGCGGGAGGGCCGGGGAGAACCGGGGAGCTGTTTTTT. Translating it yields CASSPPRLAGGPGRTGELFF.

This chain uses TRBV5-6 with TRBJ1-1; TRBD1 might be the D (6 bases). Trimming removed 3 bases at V and 4 bases at J, with 10 bases between. The CDR3 has 13 amino acids. Germline CDR1 and CDR2: SGHDT and YYEEEE. The CDR3 sequence: CASSYRVPTEAFF. DNA for the CDR3: TGTGCCAGCAGCTACAGGGTCCCCACTGAAGCTTTCTTT.

The rearrangement uses TRBV5-5 and TRBJ1-1; D perhaps matches TRBD1 (5 bases). Trimming stripped 3 bases from V and 1 base from J, with 13 bases between. This CDR3 comprises 15 residues. Looked up from germline, CDR1 is SGHKS and CDR2 is YYEKEE (reference sequence). The DNA for the CDR3 is TGTGCCAGCAGCTCAACGGGGGGTGAGAACACTGAAGCTTTCTTT. This gives the protein CASSSTGGENTEAFF.

The gene calls are TRBV27 and TRBJ2-7; D may be TRBD2 (6 bases). V gave up 3 bases and J gave up 2 bases, with 11 bases separating them. Germline values: CDR1 MNHEY, CDR2 SMNVEV (reference sequence). The CDR3 length is 14 residues. CDR3 amino acids: CASSFGGVPYEQYF. CDR3 DNA: TGTGCCAGCAGTTTCGGCGGGGTCCCCTACGAGCAGTACTTC.